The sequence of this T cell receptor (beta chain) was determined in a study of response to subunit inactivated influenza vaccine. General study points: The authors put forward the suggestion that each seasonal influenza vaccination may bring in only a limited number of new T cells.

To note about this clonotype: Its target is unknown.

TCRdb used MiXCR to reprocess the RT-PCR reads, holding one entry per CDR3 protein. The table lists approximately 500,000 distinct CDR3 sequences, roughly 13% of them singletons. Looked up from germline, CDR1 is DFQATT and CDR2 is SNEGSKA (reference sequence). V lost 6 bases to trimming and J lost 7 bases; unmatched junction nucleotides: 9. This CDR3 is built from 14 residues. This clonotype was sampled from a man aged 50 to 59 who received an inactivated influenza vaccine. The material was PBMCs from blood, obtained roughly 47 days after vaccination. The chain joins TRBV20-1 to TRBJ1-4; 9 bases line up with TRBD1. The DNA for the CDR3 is TGCAGTGCGGACCCGACAGGGGGAGTTGAAAAACTGTTTTTT. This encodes CSADPTGGVEKLFF.